These 2 T cell receptor beta chains originate from one sample sequenced in a study of cytomegalovirus exposure and HLA in healthy donors. Primers: 60 Vbeta forward and 13 Jbeta reverse. Here immunoSEQ multiplex PCR was the method, and the copy in TCRdb shows in-frame clones only, minus some. The data show fewer than 200,000 clones, 75% to 85% seen once. The sequencing sample was made of PBMCs. The origin of the receptors is a girl aged 2 to 10 in good health and CMV-seropositive.

This clone was seen a single time. The rearrangement links TRBV7-9 to TRBJ1-1; D is unclear. The V gene lost 7 bases and the J gene lost 0 bases, with 9 bases spanning the gap. The germline V gene has CDR1 SEHNR and CDR2 FQNEAQ (reference sequence). The CDR3 is 13 residues long. In nucleotides, the CDR3 is TGTGCCAGCATCGAAACTATGAACACTGAAGCTTTCTTT. The encoded protein is CASIETMNTEAFF.

This clone has more than one count but fewer than ten. The J gene is TRBJ2-3, the V gene TRBV6-1; 12 nucleotides line up with TRBD2. CDR1 MNHNS and CDR2 SASEGT come from the germline V gene. The ends lost 3 bases at V and 6 bases at J; junction bases unmatched: 4. The CDR3 extends over 15 amino acids. The CDR3 loop reads CASSDLAGGLDTQYF. The CDR3, as DNA: TGTGCCAGCAGTGATCTAGCGGGAGGGCTGGATACGCAGTATTTT.